Each of the 17 T cell receptor beta chains below was sequenced from the same sample in a study of blood T cell repertoires in COVID-19 (dated by TCRdb to the early 2020s). The receptor library was made with the immunoSEQ multiplex PCR assay. TCRdb stores this immuneACCESS table with in-frame sequences only. Part of the clones is absent; in the studies checked, under half of the shortfall reflects unresolved V genes, and no reason is known for the rest. The sample includes 29,000 or so clones, with about nine tenths observed a single time. Of the sample, 9.9% falls within the top ten clones. The sequenced sample was peripheral blood. The receptors here all came from a human donor in a cohort sampled during active COVID-19.

J is TRBJ2-5 and V is TRBV28; D unresolved. Trimming cost V 4 bases and J 7 bases, with 13 bases left between them. Germline V gene lookup returns CDR1 MDHEN and CDR2 SYDVKM. This CDR3 is 13 amino acids long. CDR3 nucleotides: TGTGCCAGCAGTTACTATCGGTCCTTGACCCAGTACTTC. It translates to CASSYYRSLTQYF.

The V call is TRBV5-1, the J call TRBJ2-6, with 9 nucleotides matching TRBD1. The CDR3 has 19 residues. The V gene end was trimmed by 5 bases and the J gene end by 1 base; junction bases not matched to a gene: 13. Germline lookup yields CDR1 SGHRS and CDR2 YFSETQ. The CDR3 protein is CASSLNRRDRVSGANVLTF. In nucleotides, the CDR3 is TGCGCCAGCAGTCTTAACCGCCGGGACAGGGTTTCTGGGGCCAACGTCCTGACTTTC.

The chain has TRBV9 and TRBJ2-5; no clear D. From germline, CDR1 is SGDLS and CDR2 YYNGEE. Trimming stripped 4 bases from V and 2 bases from J, with 12 bases between. The CDR3 is 14 residues long. The CDR3 nucleotides are TGTGCCAGCAGCTTTTCGGGTCATCAAGAGACCCAGTACTTC. The encoded protein is CASSFSGHQETQYF.

The rearrangement links TRBV2 to TRBJ2-7; TRBD1 matches 7 bases. After removal of 6 bases from V and 1 base from J, the junction contained 6 bases not matched to a gene. This CDR3 comprises 14 residues. CDR1 SNHLY and CDR2 FYNNEI come from the germline V gene. CDR3 sequence (DNA): TGTGCCAGCAGGTGGACAGGATATTCCTACGAGCAGTACTTC. Translating gives CASRWTGYSYEQYF.

The genes are TRBV4-3 and TRBJ1-6; 9 positions agree with TRBD1. The germline gives CDR1 LGHNA, CDR2 YSLEER. The CDR3 covers 21 residues. The V and J ends lost 4 bases and 0 bases, in that order; junction bases with no gene match: 16. CDR3 in DNA: TGCGCCAGCAGCCGAGTCCCCCGGGACAGGGCCCCAAGCTCCTATAATTCACCCCTCCACTTT. Its translation: CASSRVPRDRAPSSYNSPLHF.

The chain has TRBV7-8 and TRBJ2-7, with D possibly being TRBD2 (6 bases). The CDR3 covers 14 residues. Per germline, CDR1 SGHVS and CDR2 FQNEAQ. Trimming cost V 5 bases and J 2 bases, with 13 bases left between them. CDR3 protein: CASSEGGIPYEQYF. The DNA of the CDR3 is TGTGCCAGCAGCGAGGGAGGAATTCCCTACGAGCAGTACTTC.

The chain links TRBV23-1 to TRBJ2-7; TRBD2 matches at 10 bases. TRBV23-1 is designated an ORF whose function remains uncertain. This CDR3 is built from 16 residues. V lost 0 bases to trimming and J lost 3 bases; unmatched junction nucleotides: 5. CDR3 coding DNA: TGCGCCAGCAGTCAATCTAGGACTAGCGGCGACTACGAGCAGTACTTC. It translates to CASSQSRTSGDYEQYF.

The V call is TRBV6-2 or TRBV6-3, the J call TRBJ2-6; 8 bases fit TRBD1. In germline, CDR1 is MNHEY, CDR2 SVGEGT. Unmatched junction bases numbered 13, after V lost 2 bases and J lost 4 bases. There are 19 residues in the CDR3. For the CDR3, the DNA is TGTGCCAGCAGTTACGCCCGCCGGACAGGGATCGGAGGGGCCAACGTCCTGACTTTC. Amino acids: CASSYARRTGIGGANVLTF.

This clone has just a few counts. V usage is TRBV28 and J usage is TRBJ1-2; weak D call: TRBD1 (6 bases). The CDR3 extends over 16 amino acids. Trimming took off 3 bases at V and 4 bases at J, with 18 bases between the two ends. CDR1 MDHEN and CDR2 SYDVKM come from the germline V gene. The CDR3 nucleotides read TGTGCCAGCAGTTTGCCCCCCGGGGCAGGGGCCTATGGCTACACCTTC. As protein: CASSLPPGAGAYGYTF.

The chain combines TRBV4-3 with TRBJ1-6; maybe TRBD1 (6 bases). V was shortened by 0 bases and J by 10 bases, with 16 bases between the two germline ends. Germline lookup yields CDR1 LGHNA and CDR2 YSLEER. This CDR3 is 16 amino acids long. DNA of the CDR3: TGCGCCAGCAGCCAAGAAACGGGGGGGCAGGGGTCACCCCTCCACTTT. Its protein is CASSQETGGQGSPLHF.

The chain carries TRBV6-2 or TRBV6-3 and TRBJ2-7; weak D call: TRBD1 (5 bases). The CDR3 is 12 amino acids. Per germline, CDR1 MNHEY and CDR2 SVGEGT. V lost 2 bases, J lost 5 bases, and 7 bases lay in between. The CDR3 reads CASSYVRDEQYF. The CDR3 coding sequence is TGTGCCAGCAGTTACGTCAGGGACGAGCAGTACTTC.

This sequence joins TRBV6-5 and TRBJ1-4, with D possibly being TRBD1 (6 bases). V lost 6 bases to trimming and J lost 4 bases, with 9 bases between them. Germline CDR1 MNHEY, CDR2 SVGAGI. This CDR3 has 13 residues. As DNA, the CDR3 is TGTGCCAGCAGGCAGGGGTTTAATGAAAAACTGTTTTTT. This gives the protein CASRQGFNEKLFF.

This clone was found once. V usage is TRBV18 and J usage is TRBJ2-1; possibly TRBD1 for D (5 bases). The CDR3 has 14 residues. V lost 2 bases and J lost 12, with 17 bases in between. CDR1 is KGHSH and CDR2 is LQKENI in the germline V gene. For the CDR3, the DNA is TGTGCCAGCTCACCAGGGGCTGCCTCTCGTTGGCAGTTCTTC. Translating it yields CASSPGAASRWQFF.

This clone was counted between two and nine times. The genes are TRBV5-1 and TRBJ1-1; 9 nucleotides line up with TRBD1. J gave up 5 bases and V 1 base, and 9 bases lay outside the gene matches. The CDR3 runs 16 residues. Per the germline V gene, CDR1 is SGHRS and CDR2 is YFSETQ. CDR3 sequence: CASSLSRGTGRTEAFF. In DNA form, the CDR3 reads TGCGCCAGCAGCTTGTCGCGAGGGACAGGGCGTACTGAAGCTTTCTTT.

The J gene is TRBJ2-7, the V gene TRBV5-1; 7 bases are shared with TRBD2. The CDR3 length is 14 residues. Per the germline V gene, CDR1 is SGHRS and CDR2 is YFSETQ. V gave up 4 bases and J gave up 0 bases; unmatched junction bases: 4. This chain's CDR3 is CASSRTSDSYEQYF. CDR3 in DNA: TGCGCCAGCAGCAGGACTAGTGACTCCTACGAGCAGTACTTC.

J is TRBJ2-6 and V is TRBV14, with 9 bases that match TRBD1. CDR3 length: 16 residues. Trimming at V came to 2 bases and at J to 3 bases, leaving 2 bases not matched to a gene. The germline V gene has CDR1 SGHDN and CDR2 FVKESK. For the CDR3, the DNA is TGTGCCAGCAGCCAATACAGGGGGCTTGGGGCCAACGTCCTGACTTTC. Translated: CASSQYRGLGANVLTF.

The chain employs TRBV12-3 or TRBV12-4 and TRBJ2-1, with TRBD2 as a possible D gene (6 bases). The CDR3 spans 11 residues. The V gene lost 6 bases and the J gene lost 11 bases, with 11 bases spanning the gap. CDR3 coding DNA: TGTGCCAGCAGATCCGGGAGACAGCAGTTCTTC. Translated: CASRSGRQQFF.